Shown below are 32 T cell receptor beta chains from a single sample sequenced in a study of graft-versus-host responses after intestinal transplantation. Profiling relied on immunoSEQ multiplex PCR, and the TCRdb table lists in-frame clones only, not all of them. The sample holds more than 12,000 clones, roughly a third seen once. Source: alloreactive CD4+ T cells from a mixed lymphocyte reaction culture, taken before intestinal transplant. Subset defined: CFSE-low proliferating T cells sorted from roughly six-day pre-transplant mixed lymphocyte reaction (GvH or HvG direction). The receptors derive from a human patient who received an intestinal transplant.

This chain links TRBV10-3 with TRBJ1-2, with 10 bases lining up with TRBD1. Germline V gives CDR1 ENHRY, CDR2 SYGVKD. The CDR3 has 14 residues. V was pared by 6 bases and J by 8 bases, with 9 bases of the junction left unmatched. The CDR3 coding sequence is TGTGCCATCAGCCCCAGGGACAGGGGAAACGGCTACACCTTC. Its protein product is CAISPRDRGNGYTF.

There are a few counts of this clone. The chain recombines TRBV25-1 with TRBJ2-5; 7 bases agree with TRBD1. The V segment lost 2 bases and the J segment 3 bases; nucleotides outside the gene matches: 6. The CDR3 is 15 amino acids. Per the germline V gene, CDR1 is MGHDK and CDR2 is SYGVNS. CDR3 region: CASSEVTGAEETQYF. The CDR3 nucleotides read TGTGCCAGCAGTGAAGTAACAGGGGCCGAAGAGACCCAGTACTTC.

This clone was detected only a few times. The rearrangement joins TRBV19 to TRBJ2-1, with D maybe TRBD2 (6 bases). V was cut by 3 bases and J by 13 bases, with 16 bases left in between. The CDR3 is 13 residues long. Germline values: CDR1 LNHDA, CDR2 SQIVND (reference sequence). The CDR3 is CASSIRDSQIQFF. CDR3 bases: TGTGCCAGTAGTATCCGGGACTCCCAGATCCAGTTCTTC.

The CDR3 DNA reads as TGTGCCAGTAGTATACAGGGGACTATCGGAAAGACCCAGTACTTC. It translates to CASSIQGTIGKTQYF. The chain combines TRBV19 with TRBJ2-5; D is possibly TRBD2 (7 bases). Germline V CDR1 and CDR2: LNHDA, SQIVND (reference sequence). The CDR3 consists of 15 residues. Trimming took off 2 bases at V and 6 bases at J, with 16 bases between the two ends.

About this clone: A clone one base away is much larger, so this may be a read error. The genes are TRBV6-5 and TRBJ1-1, with a tentative D call TRBD1 (5 bases). Between the trimmed V and J ends, which lost 2 bases and 4 bases, there was a span of 11 bases. The CDR3 is 14 amino acids. Per the germline V gene, CDR1 is MNHEY and CDR2 is SVGAGI. CDR3 sequence (DNA): TGTGCCAGCAGTTACCGACAGATGAGCACTGAAGCTTTCTTT. Protein product: CASSYRQMSTEAFF.

The chain carries TRBV7-8 and TRBJ1-1; no clear D. V was trimmed by 9 bases and J by 7 bases, leaving 15 bases between them. Germline V CDR1 and CDR2: SGHVS, FQNEAQ. This CDR3 has 12 residues. CDR3 nucleotides: TGTGCCAGTGCACTCGTGAGCGTTGAAGCTTTCTTT. The encoded protein is CASALVSVEAFF.

The genes are TRBV28 and TRBJ1-3; the D is unclear. Germline V lookup: CDR1 MDHEN, CDR2 SYDVKM. V lost 1 base and J 4 bases, leaving 5 bases between the germline ends. This CDR3 comprises 13 residues. The DNA for the CDR3 is TGTGCCAGCAGTTTATTTGGGGGAAACACCATATATTTT. Its translation: CASSLFGGNTIYF.

This clone rates as medium-sized. This sequence joins TRBV10-2 and TRBJ2-7; TRBD2 matches at 8 bases. Trimming cost V 9 bases and J 5 bases; bases outside gene matches: 12. Germline V gives CDR1 WSHSY, CDR2 SAAADI. CDR3 length: 14 residues. The CDR3: CASQGLAGLHEQYF. CDR3 sequence (DNA): TGCGCCAGTCAAGGACTAGCTGGTCTCCACGAGCAGTACTTC.

This clone was seen a handful of times. CDR3: CASSTHRGSGGTEAFF. The CDR3 coding sequence is TGTGCCAGCAGTACCCACAGGGGGTCGGGGGGCACTGAAGCTTTCTTT. This chain connects TRBV6-6 to TRBJ1-1; TRBD1 aligns across 8 bases. CDR1 and CDR2 from the germline V gene are MNHNY and SVGAGI (reference sequence). V lost 5 bases, J lost 4 bases, and 12 bases stayed unmatched. The CDR3 is made up of 16 amino acids.

The chain uses TRBV7-9 and TRBJ1-2; a weak D match, TRBD1 (5 bases). Germline CDR1 and CDR2: SEHNR and FQNEAQ (reference sequence). The CDR3 is made up of 15 amino acids. V was trimmed by 0 bases and J by 2 bases, leaving 10 bases between them. The CDR3 protein is CASSLAWGENYGYTF. DNA of the CDR3: TGTGCCAGCAGCTTAGCGTGGGGGGAGAACTATGGCTACACCTTC.

This chain joins TRBV27 and TRBJ2-3, with a possible D match to TRBD1 (5 bases). V lost 6 bases and J 9 bases, leaving 7 bases between the germline ends. Per germline, CDR1 MNHEY and CDR2 SMNVEV (reference sequence). The CDR3 is 10 residues long. The CDR3 reads CASRQDTQYF. In DNA form, the CDR3 reads TGTGCCAGCAGACAGGACACGCAGTATTTT.

The V gene is TRBV5-1, the J gene TRBJ2-5; 8 bases are shared with TRBD1. The J call is doubtful: the DNA matches TRBJ2-7 better. In germline, CDR1 is SGHRS, CDR2 YFSETQ. CDR3 length: 13 residues. The CDR3 protein is CASRRDRSYEQYF. CDR3 DNA sequence: TGCGCCAGCAGACGGGACAGGTCCTACGAGCAGTACTTC.

This clone is labeled medium-sized. The sample holds other DNA sequences that translate to the same CDR3. The rearrangement links TRBV5-6 to TRBJ2-5; 8 bases map to TRBD2. The CDR3 is 15 residues long. The ends lost 0 bases at V and 7 bases at J; junction bases unmatched: 8. The germline V gene encodes CDR1 SGHDT and CDR2 YYEEEE. The CDR3 loop is CASSLALMSGGTQYF. In DNA, the CDR3 is TGTGCCAGCAGCTTGGCTTTAATGAGCGGGGGGACCCAGTACTTC.

The V gene is TRBV10-2, the J gene TRBJ2-7, with 13 bases that match TRBD2. With 10 bases clipped from V and 4 bases from J, the junction kept 13 bases outside the gene matches. This CDR3 spans 16 amino acids. Germline V lookup: CDR1 WSHSY, CDR2 SAAADI. DNA for the CDR3: TGCGCCACCAAGGGACTAGCGGGAAATTTGATGTACGAGCAGTACTTC. Its protein product is CATKGLAGNLMYEQYF.

This clone occurred a few times. The V and J genes are TRBV6-5 and TRBJ2-3, with D possibly TRBD2 on 5 matching bases. Per germline, CDR1 MNHEY and CDR2 SVGAGI. V dropped 2 bases and J dropped 3 bases, with 12 bases sitting between them. The CDR3 totals 15 residues. The CDR3 nucleotides are TGTGCCAGCAGTTACAAGGGAGTGGGGACAGATACGCAGTATTTT. Its translation is CASSYKGVGTDTQYF.

In its sample, this clone was seen a few times. V usage is TRBV5-1 and J usage is TRBJ2-1; no definite D call. Germline values: CDR1 SGHRS, CDR2 YFSETQ. V shed 0 bases and J shed 10 bases, with 8 bases lying between them. The CDR3 is 12 amino acids. This chain's CDR3 is CASSLALGEQFF. CDR3 DNA: TGCGCCAGCAGCTTGGCCCTGGGGGAGCAGTTCTTC.

The J gene is TRBJ2-1, the V gene TRBV9; D ambiguous. V was shortened by 0 bases and J by 0 bases, with 4 bases between the two germline ends. The CDR3 runs 14 residues. The V gene's germline CDR1 is SGDLS and CDR2 YYNGEE. The CDR3 here is CASSVVSSYNEQFF. For the CDR3, the DNA is TGTGCCAGCAGCGTAGTTAGCTCCTACAATGAGCAGTTCTTC. Variable domain in full (rest from reference TRBV9 and TRBJ2-1): DSGVTQTPKHLITATGQRVTLRCSPRSGDLSVYWYQQSLDQGLQFLIQYYNGEERAKGNILERFSAQQFPDLHSELNLSSLELGDSALYFCASSVVSSYNEQFFGPGTRLTVL.

V usage is TRBV7-9 and J usage is TRBJ1-5; 7 bases align to TRBD1. Germline V gene data show CDR1 as SEHNR and CDR2 as FQNEAQ (reference sequence). There are 15 residues in the CDR3. Germline trimming cut 1 base from V and 2 bases from J; bases unmatched to any gene: 2. CDR3 protein: CASSLEGAGNQPQHF. CDR3 nucleotides: TGTGCCAGCAGCTTAGAGGGGGCAGGCAATCAGCCCCAGCATTTT.

This clone was observed a few times. V is TRBV7-8 and J is TRBJ2-7; possibly TRBD2 for D (6 bases). The ends were cut back, 5 bases at V and 7 bases at J, with 24 bases in the middle. Germline V gene data show CDR1 as SGHVS and CDR2 as FQNEAQ. This CDR3 region has 16 residues. In DNA form, the CDR3 reads TGTGCCAGCAGCCCATCTGTCCTAGCGAGAACCCATGAGCAGTACTTC. It is translated as CASSPSVLARTHEQYF.

This rearrangement joins TRBV6-6 to TRBJ1-4; D might be TRBD1 (5 bases). Looked up from germline, CDR1 is MNHNY and CDR2 is SVGAGI (reference sequence). Trimming pared 6 bases from V and 3 bases from J, leaving 14 bases between. The CDR3 has 15 amino acids. Here the CDR3 DNA reads TGTGCCAGCAGCCCTGGGGACTCACCTAATGAAAAACTGTTTTTT. It translates to CASSPGDSPNEKLFF.

This clone was counted only a few times. This sequence joins TRBV25-1 and TRBJ1-2; D not resolved. The germline gives CDR1 MGHDK, CDR2 SYGVNS. CDR3 size: 16 residues. V lost 3 bases, J lost 3 bases, and 17 bases lay in between. The DNA for the CDR3 is TGTGCCAGCAGTGATAGAGGACTCCCCTTCGACTATGGCTACACCTTC. This sequence encodes CASSDRGLPFDYGYTF.

The V and J genes are TRBV7-9 and TRBJ2-7; D gene ambiguous. CDR3 length equals 18 residues. The germline gives CDR1 SEHNR, CDR2 FQNEAQ (reference sequence). Trimming pared 5 bases from V and 1 base from J, leaving 24 bases between. CDR3 coding DNA: TGTGCCAGCAGCCCGCCTACCCCTCCCGGGCTGGGGTCCTACGAGCAGTACTTC. Amino acids: CASSPPTPPGLGSYEQYF.

This clone was recorded a few times. CDR3 sequence reads: CAWSTSAETQYF. CDR3 in DNA: TGTGCCTGGAGTACTAGCGCCGAGACCCAGTACTTC. This chain connects TRBV30 to TRBJ2-5; TRBD2 matches 7 bases. Germline CDR1 reads GTSNPN; CDR2 reads SVGIG (reference sequence). V lost 2 bases and J lost 5; bases outside the gene matches: 2. This CDR3 is built from 12 residues.

This chain connects TRBV29-1 to TRBJ1-2; no clear D gene. The CDR3 runs 13 residues. Germline lookup yields CDR1 SQVTM and CDR2 ANQGSEA. Trimming removed 4 bases at V and 8 bases at J, with 17 bases between. The CDR3 reads CSVGYVRTYGYTF. The CDR3 nucleotides read TGCAGCGTTGGATACGTCAGGACCTACGGCTACACCTTC. The full variable domain, in which reference TRBV29-1 and TRBJ1-2 provide the parts outside the CDR3, is SAVISQKPSRDICQRGTSLTIQCQVDSQVTMMFWYRQQPGQSLTLIATANQGSEATYESGFVIDKFPISRPNLTFSTLTVSNMSPEDSSIYLCSVGYVRTYGYTFGSGTRLTVV.

The J gene is TRBJ2-1, the V gene TRBV4-1, with a weak D call TRBD2 (6 bases). V lost 0 bases and J 10 bases, leaving 16 bases between the germline ends. The CDR3 loop spans 15 amino acids. Germline V gives CDR1 MGHRA, CDR2 YSYEKL. The CDR3 sequence is CASSQDRGWLEEQFF. The DNA for the CDR3 is TGCGCCAGCAGCCAAGACCGGGGGTGGCTGGAGGAGCAGTTCTTC.

This clone has more than one count but fewer than ten. The V gene is TRBV7-3, the J gene TRBJ2-1; D might be TRBD2 (5 bases). Trimming shortened V by 2 bases and J by 8 bases, and 13 bases separated the two germline ends. This CDR3 has 14 amino acids. Germline V gene data show CDR1 as SGHTA and CDR2 as FQGTGA. The chain's CDR3 is CASSLVTSFHEQFF. The CDR3 nucleotides read TGTGCCAGCAGCTTAGTTACTAGTTTCCATGAGCAGTTCTTC.

This rearrangement joins TRBV6-5 to TRBJ2-3, with 7 positions matching TRBD1. V lost 6 bases and J lost 7; bases outside the gene matches: 7. The CDR3 sequence is 13 residues long. Germline CDR1 is MNHEY and CDR2 is SVGAGI. The CDR3: CASSREQGNTQYF. The CDR3 bases are TGTGCCAGCAGCCGGGAACAGGGGAATACGCAGTATTTT.

This chain uses TRBV30 with TRBJ1-5, with 7 positions matching TRBD1. This CDR3 region has 13 residues. The germline V gene encodes CDR1 GTSNPN and CDR2 SVGIG (reference sequence). Trimming at V came to 5 bases and at J to 5 bases, leaving 6 bases not matched to a gene. DNA of the CDR3: TGTGCCTGGGCAGGGGGTGGTTATCAGCCCCAGCATTTT. It codes for CAWAGGGYQPQHF.

V and J are TRBV21-1 and TRBJ2-3; the table's D call, TRBD1, has no DNA check behind it. TRBV21-1 is a pseudogene locus. The CDR3 is made up of 13 amino acids. The CDR3 bases are TGTGCCAGCCAAGGGGGAAGCACAGATACGCAGTATTTT. Residues: CASQGGSTDTQYF.

V and J are TRBV6-9 and TRBJ2-2, with 9 bases fitting TRBD1. The CDR3 loop spans 15 amino acids. The junction had 7 bases not matched to a gene; V was cut back by 5 bases and J by 6 bases. Germline V gene lookup returns CDR1 MNHGY and CDR2 SVAAGI. The CDR3 region has the DNA TGTGCCAGCAGTCCTCTACAGGGGGCGGCCGGGGAGCTGTTTTTT. Amino acids: CASSPLQGAAGELFF.

The rearrangement uses TRBV11-1 and TRBJ1-3, with D unclear. The CDR3 totals 17 residues. The V gene lost 5 bases and the J gene lost 0 bases, with 17 bases spanning the gap. Germline values: CDR1 SGHAT, CDR2 FQDESV (reference sequence). The CDR3 sequence is CASSTRRPRVSGNTIYF. In DNA form, the CDR3 reads TGTGCCAGCAGCACCCGACGGCCGCGGGTCTCTGGAAACACCATATATTTT.

This CDR3 is CASSLNRDPYEQYF. For the CDR3, the DNA is TGTGCCAGCAGTTTGAACAGGGACCCCTACGAGCAGTACTTC. This chain joins TRBV27 and TRBJ2-7; perhaps TRBD1 as D (6 bases). Germline V gene data show CDR1 as MNHEY and CDR2 as SMNVEV (reference sequence). The germline V and J ends were trimmed by 3 bases and 2 bases, with 11 bases remaining between them. The CDR3 spans 14 residues.